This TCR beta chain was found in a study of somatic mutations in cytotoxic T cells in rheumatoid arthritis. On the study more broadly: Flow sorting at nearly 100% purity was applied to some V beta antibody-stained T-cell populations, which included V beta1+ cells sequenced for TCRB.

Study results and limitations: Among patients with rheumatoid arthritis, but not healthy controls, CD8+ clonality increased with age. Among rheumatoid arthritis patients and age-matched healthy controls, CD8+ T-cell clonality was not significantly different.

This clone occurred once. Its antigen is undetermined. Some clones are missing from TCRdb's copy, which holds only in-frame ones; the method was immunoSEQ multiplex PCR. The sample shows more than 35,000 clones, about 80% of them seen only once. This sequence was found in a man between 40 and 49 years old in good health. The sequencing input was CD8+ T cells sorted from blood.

The CDR3 is CASSLTGDVGELFF. CDR3 coding DNA: TGTGCCAGCAGCTTGACGGGAGACGTCGGGGAGCTGTTTTTT. This sequence joins TRBV7-8 and TRBJ2-2; possibly TRBD2 for D (6 bases). The CDR3 spans 14 residues. In germline, CDR1 is SGHVS, CDR2 FQNEAQ. Trimming removed 3 bases at V and 7 bases at J, with 12 bases between.